This T cell receptor (beta chain) was obtained from a study of regulatory T cells in long-lasting Graves disease. This clonotype has ten or more counts. What it binds is unknown. Libraries of TCR beta came from iRepertoire HTBI primers plus Arm-PCR of CDR3 regions. TCRdb analysed the multiplex PCR reads with MiXCR anew, one entry per CDR3 protein. The sample shows a few hundred thousand distinct CDR3 sequences, roughly 10% of them seen only once. Time point described: newly diagnosed GD, antithyroid drugs for less than 3 months. Preparation of the TCR library used RNA extracted from PBMCs. Trimming cost V 4 bases and J 7 bases; bases outside gene matches: 4. The CDR3 extends over 14 amino acids. The germline V gene encodes CDR1 SEHNR and CDR2 FQNEAQ (reference sequence). Overall study results and limits: Persistent Graves' patients showed a TCR diversity that was lower than that of newly diagnosed ones.

Separately, the same data were catalogued under a study of T cells in Graves' hyperthyroidism and ophthalmopathy. That source reports: With a duration under 2 months, the hyperthyroidism was newly diagnosed in patients aged 18 to 65. HTBI primers drove first-round RT-PCR of the TCR CDR3.

The specimen was peripheral blood mononuclear cells (PBMCs), collected at new diagnosis, from a patient treated with antithyroid drugs. This receptor was identified in a woman under 30 with Graves disease. V is TRBV7-9 and J is TRBJ1-5, with 10 nucleotides matching TRBD1. CDR3 sequence (DNA): TGTGCCAGCAGCTCGACAGGGGGCCGCCAGCCCCAGCATTTT. As protein: CASSSTGGRQPQHF.